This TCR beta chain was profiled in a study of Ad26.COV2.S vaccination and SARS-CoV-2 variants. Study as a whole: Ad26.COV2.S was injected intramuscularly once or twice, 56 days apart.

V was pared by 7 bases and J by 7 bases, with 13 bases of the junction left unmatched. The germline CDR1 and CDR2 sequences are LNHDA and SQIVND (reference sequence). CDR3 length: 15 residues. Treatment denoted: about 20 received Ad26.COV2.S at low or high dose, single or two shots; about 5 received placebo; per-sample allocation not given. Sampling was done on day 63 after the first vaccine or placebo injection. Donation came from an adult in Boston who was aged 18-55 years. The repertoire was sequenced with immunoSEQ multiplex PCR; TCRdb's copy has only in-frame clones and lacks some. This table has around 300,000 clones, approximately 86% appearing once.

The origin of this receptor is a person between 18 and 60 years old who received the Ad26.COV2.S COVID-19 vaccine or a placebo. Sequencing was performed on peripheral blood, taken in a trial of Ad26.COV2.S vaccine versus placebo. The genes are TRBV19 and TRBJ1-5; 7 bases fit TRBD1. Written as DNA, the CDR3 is TGTGCCAGTAATTACCGGGACAGAGGGGGCCAGCCCCAGCATTTT. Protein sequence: CASNYRDRGGQPQHF. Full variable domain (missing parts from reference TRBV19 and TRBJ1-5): DGGITQSPKYLFRKEGQNVTLSCEQNLNHDAMYWYRQDPGQGLRLIYYSQIVNDFQKGDIAEGYSVSREKKESFPLTVTSAQKNPTAFYLCASNYRDRGGQPQHFGDGTRLSIL.